The clone carrying this T cell receptor (beta chain) has ten or more counts. The entry originates in a study of T cells after yellow fever vaccination. For the study at large: Fractions of limited cellularity were prepared by means of SMART-Seq v4 Ultra Low Input.

One entry per CDR3 protein, called by TCRdb with MiXCR from the 5' RACE reads. The sample includes over 200,000 distinct CDR3 sequences, roughly 6.3% of them seen just once. The receptor's source is a man aged 25 to 45 who received the YFV17D yellow fever vaccine. The source was CD4+ T cells sorted from PBMCs, collected on the day of the yellow fever booster vaccination.

The DNA for the CDR3 is TGTGCCAGCAGCGGACGCTCTTTGGAGCCCGGGCACATTCAGTACTTC. Translation: CASSGRSLEPGHIQYF. The chain carries TRBV9 and TRBJ2-4; D is undetermined. Trimming left V 3 bases short and J 8 bases short, with 21 bases between. The CDR3 runs to 16 residues. Germline V gene sequence: CDR1 SGDLS, CDR2 YYNGEE.